This T cell receptor (beta chain) was documented in a study of cytomegalovirus exposure and HLA in healthy donors. Amplification used 60 Vbeta primers and 13 Jbeta primers. TCRdb's copy holds only in-frame clones and misses some; the assay was immunoSEQ multiplex PCR. The table lists about 150,000 clones, around 80% of them singletons. This CDR3 is built from 14 residues. Germline V gives CDR1 SGHAT, CDR2 FQNNGV. With V trimmed by 5 bases and J by 15 bases, 13 bases remained unmatched. This clone was counted between two and nine times. The sequenced material came from PBMCs. The source is a young man in good health and CMV-seropositive. The gene calls are TRBV11-2 and TRBJ2-1, with TRBD2 matching over 10 bases. The CDR3, as DNA: TGTGCCAGCAGCCCACGGGCTAGCGGGAGTCTGCCGTTCTTC. This encodes CASSPRASGSLPFF.